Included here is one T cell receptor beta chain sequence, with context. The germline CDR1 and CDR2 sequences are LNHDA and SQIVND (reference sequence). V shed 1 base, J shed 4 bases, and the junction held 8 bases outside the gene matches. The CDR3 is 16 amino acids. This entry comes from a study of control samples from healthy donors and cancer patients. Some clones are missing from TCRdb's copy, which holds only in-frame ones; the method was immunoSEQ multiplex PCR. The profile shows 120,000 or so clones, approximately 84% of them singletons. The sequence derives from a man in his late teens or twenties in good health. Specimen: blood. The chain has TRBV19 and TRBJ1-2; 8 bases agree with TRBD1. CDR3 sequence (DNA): TGTGCCAGTAGTATAGGCCAGGGGGCTTCAGGCTATGGCTACACCTTC. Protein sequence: CASSIGQGASGYGYTF.